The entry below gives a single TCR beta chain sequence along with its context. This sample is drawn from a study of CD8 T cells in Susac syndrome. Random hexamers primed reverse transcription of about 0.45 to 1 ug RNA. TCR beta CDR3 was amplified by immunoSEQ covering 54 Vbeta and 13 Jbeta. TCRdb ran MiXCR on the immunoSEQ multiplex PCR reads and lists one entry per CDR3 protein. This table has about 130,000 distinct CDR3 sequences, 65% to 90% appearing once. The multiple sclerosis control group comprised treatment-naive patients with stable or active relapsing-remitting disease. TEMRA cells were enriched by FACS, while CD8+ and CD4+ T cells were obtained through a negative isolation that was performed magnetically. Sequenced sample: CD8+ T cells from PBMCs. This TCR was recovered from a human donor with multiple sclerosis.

The chain's CDR3 is CASGHQAGYTF. In DNA, the CDR3 is TGTGCCAGCGGCCATCAAGCGGGCTACACCTTC. V gene TRBV2 combines with J gene TRBJ1-2, with D uncertain. Deletions cut 8 bases from V and 8 bases from J, with 12 bases between. Germline V gene sequence: CDR1 SNHLY, CDR2 FYNNEI. This CDR3 has 11 residues.